These 5 T cell receptor beta chains were sequenced from one sample in a study of monozygotic twins with inflammatory bowel disease. Following a re-call of the 5' RACE reads, TCRdb has one entry per CDR3 protein and lacks DNA. Found here are about 43,000 distinct CDR3 sequences; the top ten clones hold 5% to 6%. Sequencing was performed on blood. These receptor sequences come from a human donor with ulcerative colitis or Crohn's disease, or a healthy co-twin of an affected twin (not recorded which).

The chain recombines TRBV4-1 with TRBJ2-2; TCRdb picks TRBD2, but there is no DNA to check that call. Per germline, CDR1 MGHRA and CDR2 YSYEKL. The CDR3 loop spans 15 amino acids. Here the CDR3 reads CASSRGGPNTGELFF.

The chain employs TRBV28 and TRBJ2-1; the D gene TCRdb calls, TRBD2, cannot be checked with no DNA. CDR1 and CDR2 (germline): MDHEN, SYDVKM. The CDR3 length is 15 residues. The chain's CDR3 is CASRRSGRKRNEQFF. Full variable domain (remainder filled in from reference TRBV28 and TRBJ2-1): DVKVTQSSRYLVKRTGEKVFLECVQDMDHENMFWYRQDPGLGLRLIYFSYDVKMKEKGDIPEGYSVSREKKERFSLILESASTNQTSMYLCASRRSGRKRNEQFFGPGTRLTVL.

The chain is built from TRBV6-1 and TRBJ2-7; TCRdb names TRBD1, which stays unverified in the absence of DNA. From germline, CDR1 is MNHNS and CDR2 SASEGT. This CDR3 contains 14 residues. CDR3 in amino acids: CHTRAGDRVREQYF.

V and J are TRBV12-3 or TRBV12-4 and TRBJ2-3; TCRdb's assignment of TRBD2 cannot be checked, as there is no DNA. The CDR3 sequence is 16 residues long. CDR3: CASSYNSRGVTDTQYF.

The chain combines TRBV30 with TRBJ2-3; the D call from TCRdb, TRBD1, cannot be confirmed without DNA. The length of the CDR3 is 11 residues. Germline V CDR1 and CDR2: GTSNPN, SVGIG (reference sequence). The CDR3 here is CAQGNTDTQYF.